The entry below gives a single T cell receptor (beta chain) sequence along with its context. Measured with immunoSEQ multiplex PCR; TCRdb has only the in-frame clones, and not every one. The sample has more than 85,000 clones, 90% to 95% seen once; the top ten hold roughly 0.75%. This sample was included in a study of siplizumab effects on memory and regulatory T cells. CDR3 length equals 15 residues. Trimming at V came to 0 bases and at J to 4 bases, leaving 6 bases not matched to a gene. CDR1 is MGHRA and CDR2 is YSYEKL in the germline V gene. The rearrangement links TRBV4-1 to TRBJ2-7, with 7 bases matching TRBD1. The sample taken for sequencing was Tregs sorted from blood. This receptor was taken from a human donor in good health. The CDR3 nucleotides are TGCGCCAGCAGCCAAGATCCGACAGGGAGTTACGAGCAGTACTTC. Protein product: CASSQDPTGSYEQYF.